These 17 T cell receptor beta chains originate from one sample sequenced in a study of blood T cells in healthy people across ages. Through a sample-barcoded 5' primer and a J-beta primer mix, a second PCR was run for roughly 7 to 12 cycles. TCRdb recomputed calls from the 5' RACE reads with MiXCR, one row per CDR3 protein. The sample records hundreds of thousands of distinct CDR3 sequences, approximately 48% being singletons. The sample taken for sequencing was blood. These receptors were collected from a man in his sixties in good health.

This chain links TRBV5-5 with TRBJ2-3; possibly TRBD2 for D (6 bases). The length of the CDR3 is 15 residues. Trimming took 2 bases from V and 0 from J, leaving 10 bases between them. CDR1 is SGHKS and CDR2 is YYEKEE in the germline V gene (reference sequence). CDR3 nucleotide sequence: TGTGCCAGCAGCTTTCTAGCGCGTAGCACAGATACGCAGTATTTT. Encoded protein: CASSFLARSTDTQYF.

The V and J genes are TRBV6-1 and TRBJ2-1; D possibly corresponds to TRBD2 (7 bases). Germline V gene lookup returns CDR1 MNHNS and CDR2 SASEGT. The CDR3 has 13 amino acids. V dropped 9 bases and J dropped 6 bases, with 15 bases sitting between them. The CDR3 here is CASNWGGSNEQFF. In nucleotides, the CDR3 is TGTGCCAGTAACTGGGGGGGCTCCAATGAGCAGTTCTTC.

This rearrangement joins TRBV15 to TRBJ2-1; 9 bases align to TRBD1. Trimming removed 3 bases from V and 7 bases from J; junction bases left unmatched: 4. This CDR3 is 14 amino acids long. The germline gives CDR1 LNHNV, CDR2 YYDKDF (reference sequence). CDR3 DNA: TGTGCCACCAGCAGGGGACAGGGTGGGAATGAGCAGTTCTTC. Its translation is CATSRGQGGNEQFF.

This chain uses TRBV6-5 with TRBJ2-6; D gene unclear. Germline assignment: CDR1 MNHEY and CDR2 SVGAGI. The CDR3 is 15 amino acids. Trimming left V 0 bases short and J 4 bases short, with 7 bases between. The CDR3 DNA follows: TGTGCCAGCAGTTACTCGATTGGCGGGGCCAACGTCCTGACTTTC. Amino acid sequence: CASSYSIGGANVLTF.

V gene TRBV20-1 combines with J gene TRBJ2-5, with unresolved D. The CDR3 length is 11 residues. CDR1 is DFQATT, CDR2 SNEGSKA, per germline (reference sequence). V lost 5 bases to trimming and J lost 11 bases, with 15 bases between them. CDR3 DNA: TGCAGTGCTCAGCAAGTACATGAGCAGTACTTC. The encoded protein is CSAQQVHEQYF.

Many counts were recorded for this clonotype. V gene TRBV29-1 combines with J gene TRBJ2-5; D perhaps matches TRBD1 (6 bases). The CDR3 has 12 amino acids. With 6 bases removed from V and 4 bases from J, the gap between germline ends came to 12 bases. CDR1 SQVTM and CDR2 ANQGSEA come from the germline V gene. Written as DNA, the CDR3 is TGCAGCGTGCAGCCAGGGGTAGAGACCCAGTACTTC. This sequence encodes CSVQPGVETQYF.

The chain combines TRBV6-5 with TRBJ1-4, with TRBD1 as a possible D gene (6 bases). This CDR3 spans 17 amino acids. With 3 bases removed from V and 6 bases from J, the gap between germline ends came to 20 bases. From germline, CDR1 is MNHEY and CDR2 SVGAGI. In DNA, the CDR3 is TGTGCCAGCAGTTATCAAACACCAGGGGCTTCGGATGAAAAACTGTTTTTT. Residues: CASSYQTPGASDEKLFF.

This clonotype came up once. The rearrangement joins TRBV20-1 to TRBJ1-5; no clear D. CDR1 is DFQATT and CDR2 is SNEGSKA in the germline V gene (reference sequence). The CDR3 has 14 amino acids. The V end lost 1 base, the J end lost 9 bases, and 16 bases lay between the germline ends. Written as DNA, the CDR3 is TGCAGTGCTAGAGTTGGGCAGGACTTGGGGCCCCAGCATTTT. Its translation is CSARVGQDLGPQHF.

On this clonotype itself: A junction end diverges from the germline sequence, so it may reflect a read error. The chain is built from TRBV5-5 and TRBJ1-1; D is unresolved. This CDR3 comprises 14 residues. Germline V gene sequence: CDR1 SGHKS, CDR2 YYEKEE (reference sequence). Written as DNA, the CDR3 is TGTGCCAACAGCTACCTAACCAGTAACACTGAAGCTTTCTTT. It encodes CANSYLTSNTEAFF.

This clonotype was counted a few times. The chain combines TRBV21-1 with TRBJ2-3; TRBD2 is the table's D call and was not checked against the DNA. TRBV21-1 is annotated as a pseudogene. There are 14 residues in the CDR3. The CDR3 loop is CPREGMPPTDTQYF. The CDR3 DNA is TGCCCCCGGGAGGGCATGCCCCCGACAGATACGCAGTATTTT.

The CDR3 coding sequence is TGTGCCATCTCTCCAGGGGTAATCGGCTACACCTTC. As protein: CAISPGVIGYTF. The chain uses TRBV6-2 or TRBV6-3 and TRBJ1-2; the D gene is possibly TRBD1 (6 bases). Trimming took 10 bases from V and 8 from J, leaving 17 bases between them. Germline loops: CDR1 MNHEY, CDR2 SVGEGT. The CDR3 covers 12 residues.

This chain connects TRBV20-1 to TRBJ2-3; 10 nucleotides align to TRBD1. This CDR3 contains 15 residues. Trimming took 0 bases from V and 3 from J; bases not matched to a gene: 3. Germline lookup yields CDR1 DFQATT and CDR2 SNEGSKA (reference sequence). As DNA, the CDR3 is TGCAGTGCTAGAGATGACAGGGGGCTTACAGATACGCAGTATTTT. Amino acids: CSARDDRGLTDTQYF.

The V gene is TRBV3-1, the J gene TRBJ2-7, with TRBD2 matching over 11 bases. V dropped 5 bases and J dropped 10; count of bases not matched to a gene: 22. The CDR3 loop spans 18 amino acids. Germline assignment: CDR1 LGHDT and CDR2 YNNKEL (reference sequence). The CDR3 here is CASSTGLADTKRPITQYF. The CDR3 DNA is TGTGCCAGCAGCACGGGACTAGCGGACACCAAGAGACCCATAACACAGTACTTC.

In its sample, this clonotype was seen a few times. The rearrangement uses TRBV7-2 and TRBJ2-7; TRBD1 might be the D (6 bases). TRBJ2-5 explains the end of the DNA better; the J call may be wrong. Germline V gives CDR1 SGHTA, CDR2 FQGNSA. This CDR3 region has 14 residues. CDR3 DNA sequence: TGTGCCAGCAGCCCGGGACACCTCAAGGTGACCCAGTACTTC. Protein product: CASSPGHLKVTQYF.

The chain carries TRBV3-1 and TRBJ2-2; D possibly corresponds to TRBD2 (6 bases). Per the germline V gene, CDR1 is LGHDT and CDR2 is YNNKEL (reference sequence). CDR3 length: 14 amino acids. V was clipped by 4 bases and J by 3 bases, with 9 bases between them. CDR3 in amino acids: CASSRGLYTGELFF. DNA of the CDR3: TGTGCCAGCAGCCGGGGACTTTACACCGGGGAGCTGTTTTTT. The full variable domain, its missing parts supplied by reference TRBV3-1 and TRBJ2-2, is DTAVSQTPKYLVTQMGNDKSIKCEQNLGHDTMYWYKQDSKKFLKIMFSYNNKELIINETVPNRFSPKSPDKAHLNLHINSLELGDSAVYFCASSRGLYTGELFFGEGSRLTVL.

The V call is TRBV5-1, the J call TRBJ2-5; D not certain. Germline values: CDR1 SGHRS, CDR2 YFSETQ. Trimming took 1 base from V and 1 from J, leaving 17 bases between them. The CDR3 is made up of 17 amino acids. The CDR3 DNA follows: TGCGCCAGCAGCTTGATTCCACCGACCGGCAGCCAAGAGACCCAGTACTTC. Its translation: CASSLIPPTGSQETQYF.

The gene calls are TRBV29-1 and TRBJ1-1; tentative D call: TRBD1 (5 bases). Germline CDR1 SQVTM, CDR2 ANQGSEA. V was cut by 7 bases and J by 7 bases, with 13 bases left in between. The CDR3 contains 11 residues. The CDR3 DNA follows: TGCAGCGGCCGGGACGCCATTGAAGCTTTCTTT. Protein product: CSGRDAIEAFF.